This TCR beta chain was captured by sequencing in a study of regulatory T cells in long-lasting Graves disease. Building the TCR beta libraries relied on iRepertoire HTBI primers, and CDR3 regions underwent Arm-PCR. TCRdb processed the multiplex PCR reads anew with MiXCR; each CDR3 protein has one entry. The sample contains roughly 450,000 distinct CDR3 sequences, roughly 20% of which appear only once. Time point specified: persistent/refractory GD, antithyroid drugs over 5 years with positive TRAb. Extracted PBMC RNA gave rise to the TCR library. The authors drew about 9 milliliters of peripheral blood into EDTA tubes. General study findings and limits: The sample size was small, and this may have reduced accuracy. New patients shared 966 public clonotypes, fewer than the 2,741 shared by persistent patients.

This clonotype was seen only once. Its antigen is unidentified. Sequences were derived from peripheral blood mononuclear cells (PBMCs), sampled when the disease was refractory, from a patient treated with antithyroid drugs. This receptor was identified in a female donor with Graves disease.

The CDR3 DNA is TGTGCCGGTCACTTCACGGGAGGGAAGCAGTACTTC. Its protein product is CAGHFTGGKQYF. This chain links TRBV19 with TRBJ2-7; 8 nucleotides agree with TRBD2. The V gene's germline CDR1 is LNHDA and CDR2 SQIVND (reference sequence). The junction had 11 bases not matched to a gene; V was cut back by 11 bases and J by 8 bases. This CDR3 has 12 residues.